This T cell receptor (beta chain) was profiled in a study of OX40 agonist ivuxolimab in advanced cancers. The study's findings and limits: Clonal expansion was seen in CD4+ and CD8+ blood T cells by week 6 at 0.1 to 3.0 mg/kg.

Using immunoSEQ multiplex PCR, the repertoire was profiled, and TCRdb retains in-frame clones only, with some absent. The repertoire holds about 110,000 clones, with about 91% as singletons. Concerning this clone itself: The antigen is unknown.

V lost 3 bases and J lost 6, with 15 bases in between. The CDR3 is made up of 15 amino acids. Per the germline V gene, CDR1 is SGHVS and CDR2 is FQNEAQ. Excluded were patients having autoimmune disease history or systemic immunosuppression. At cycle 4 day 1, cycle 7 day 1, and baseline, blood was sampled. This sample comprised CD4+ or CD8+ T cells sorted from blood, obtained in a trial of the OX40 agonist ivuxolimab. J is TRBJ2-1 and V is TRBV7-8; D gene uncertain. The receptor comes from an adult with an advanced solid tumor such as melanoma, head and neck, liver or kidney cancer. The CDR3 nucleotides read TGTGCCAGCAGCTTCCTAGGTTCTGTGGTCAATGAGCAGTTCTTC. Amino acid sequence: CASSFLGSVVNEQFF.